Listed below are T cell receptor beta chains from one sample, sequenced in a study of blood T cells in healthy people across ages. Using its own MiXCR run on the 5' RACE reads, TCRdb lists one record per CDR3 protein. The repertoire has approximately 2,000,000 distinct CDR3 sequences, roughly 43% of them found once; the top ten carry under 30%. Sequencing was performed on blood. All receptors derive from a human donor in good health. Both conserved end residues are part of each CDR3. D genes are given only for firm matches. Some rows mark clone size as missing; the rest say once, few, many or name a class of expanded clone.

TRBV12-3/TRBV12-4	once	.	TRBJ2-5	TGTGCCAGCAGTAGATTACAGGTCAATGAGCAGTACTTC	CASSRLQVNEQYF
TRBV7-9	.	TRBD1	TRBJ1-5	TGTGCCAGCAGCTTAGGAAGGACAGGAAACAATCAGCCCCAGCATTTT	CASSLGRTGNNQPQHF
TRBV28	.	.	TRBJ2-7	TGTGCCAGCTGGGCCCGGGGAACTAATTACGAGCAGTACTTC	CASWARGTNYEQYF
TRBV11-2	.	TRBD2	TRBJ2-5	TGTGCCAGCAGACCAATACGTCTAGCGGGGGGGAAAGAGACCCAGTACTTC	CASRPIRLAGGKETQYF
TRBV12-3/TRBV12-4	.	.	TRBJ2-7	TGTGCCAGCAGTACCCCGGGAGCCTCCTACGAGCAGTACTTC	CASSTPGASYEQYF
TRBV5-1	.	.	TRBJ2-5	TGCGCCAGCAGCTTGGCTGACAGCCGAATGGGGACCCAGTACTTC	CASSLADSRMGTQYF
TRBV20-1	few	.	TRBJ2-7	TGCAGTGTAGGGATTAGACCAGGCTCCTACGAGCAGTACTTC	CSVGIRPGSYEQYF
TRBV7-9	.	.	TRBJ2-1	TGTGCCAGCAGCGACGACAGGAGCTCCTACAATGAGCAGTTCTTC	CASSDDRSSYNEQFF
TRBV29-1	.	TRBD1	TRBJ1-1	TGCAGCGCGGGCGGGACAGCGAGGAACACTGAAGCTTTCTTT	CSAGGTARNTEAFF
TRBV25-1	few	.	TRBJ2-7	TGTGCCAGCAGTGCCAGTAACGAGCAGTACTTC	CASSASNEQYF
TRBV7-2	once	TRBD1	TRBJ2-7	TGTGCCAGCAGCTTAGGTTTACTACAGGGGGCGTTTTACGAGCAGTACTTC	CASSLGLLQGAFYEQYF
TRBV5-4	few	.	TRBJ2-1	TGTGCCAGCAGCCCCTCGCAGGGGTACAATGAGCAGTTCTTC	CASSPSQGYNEQFF
TRBV29-1	few	.	TRBJ1-1	TGCAGCGTTGAATCACCCCCGGGCGGGAACACTGAAGCTTTCTTT	CSVESPPGGNTEAFF
TRBV6-1	.	TRBD1	TRBJ1-2	TGTGCCAGCAGTTCCGGACAGGGAAGGTTCTATGGCTACACCTTC	CASSSGQGRFYGYTF
TRBV20-1	few	.	TRBJ2-7	TGCAGTGCCCTACGACCTTCACCCACCCACGAGCAGTACTTC	CSALRPSPTHEQYF
TRBV24-1	few	TRBD2	TRBJ2-3	TGTGCCACCAGTGACCCTAGCGGGGGGTACGATACGCAGTATTTT	CATSDPSGGYDTQYF
TRBV20-1	few	.	TRBJ2-1	TGCAGTGCTACAGAGGTTAGCAATGAGCAGTTCTTC	CSATEVSNEQFF
TRBV4-3	few	TRBD1	TRBJ1-4	TGCGCCAGCAGCCAAGATGCAGGGGGCGAGGAAAAACTGTTTTTT	CASSQDAGGEEKLFF
TRBV28	.	TRBD2	TRBJ2-1	TGTGCCAGCAGTTTATATACGGGGACGCGGGGGGCTGAGCAGTTCTTC	CASSLYTGTRGAEQFF
TRBV12-3/TRBV12-4	.	.	TRBJ2-4	TGTGCCAGCAGTCCTGGGACGGGCATTCAGTACTTC	CASSPGTGIQYF
TRBV5-1	.	TRBD2	TRBJ2-3	TGCGCCAGCAGCATTAGCGGGGTGAGCACAGATACGCAGTATTTT	CASSISGVSTDTQYF
TRBV10-3	.	TRBD2	TRBJ2-1	TGTGCCATCAGAGCCGGGACATCGAAGCGGGGGTCCACCTACAATGAGCAGTTCTTC	CAIRAGTSKRGSTYNEQFF
TRBV28	few	.	TRBJ2-1	TGTGCCAGCAGTAGAATCTCGAGACAGGTGGGCTACAATGAGCAGTTCTTC	CASSRISRQVGYNEQFF
TRBV20-1	.	.	TRBJ1-1	TGCAGTGCTAGAGGCAGGGCGTGGACTGAAGCTTTCTTT	CSARGRAWTEAFF
TRBV5-6	.	.	TRBJ2-1	TGTGCCAGCAGCTTTTATGGGCAGGACAATGAGCAGTTCTTC	CASSFYGQDNEQFF
TRBV15	.	.	TRBJ1-1	TGTGCCACCAGCAGAGGGGACTCTCGTCGGACTGAAGCTTTCTTT	CATSRGDSRRTEAFF
TRBV9	few	TRBD1	TRBJ1-4	TGTGCCAGCAGCGTAGGCCGGACAGGGGATAATGAAAAACTGTTTTTT	CASSVGRTGDNEKLFF
TRBV12-3/TRBV12-4	few	.	TRBJ2-6	TGTGCCAGCATCAGGGGTGGGGCCAACGTCCTGACTTTC	CASIRGGANVLTF
TRBV20-1	.	.	TRBJ2-7	TGCAGTGCTATTGAGGGGGAACACTCCTACGAGCAGTACTTC	CSAIEGEHSYEQYF
TRBV7-9	.	TRBD1	TRBJ2-3	TGTGCCAGCAGCTCCAGGGACAGGGCACCAGATACGCAGTATTTT	CASSSRDRAPDTQYF
TRBV7-2	few	TRBD2	TRBJ2-5	TGTGCCAGCAGCTTAGGGACTAGTCGCATGGAGACCCAGTACTTC	CASSLGTSRMETQYF
TRBV6-2/TRBV6-3	few	.	TRBJ2-7	TGTGCCAGCAGGAACCCGGGACATTCCTACGAGCAGTACTTC	CASRNPGHSYEQYF
TRBV7-8	.	TRBD2	TRBJ2-2	TGTGCCAGCAGCTCTAGCGGGGGGGCCCCCGGGGAGCTGGTTTTT	CASSSSGGAPGELVF
TRBV7-8	.	.	TRBJ2-4	TGTGCCTGCAGCTTAGATCGATCAGGGGTAGGGGGCATTCAGTACTTC	CACSLDRSGVGGIQYF
TRBV2	few	TRBD2	TRBJ2-7	TGTGCCAGCAGTGAACCGGGACTAGCGGGGGGGATGTACGAGCAGTACTTC	CASSEPGLAGGMYEQYF
TRBV2	.	.	TRBJ2-5	TGTGCCAGTATGACGGGGGTAGAGACCCAGTACTTC	CASMTGVETQYF
TRBV12-3/TRBV12-4	.	.	TRBJ1-1	TGTGCCAGCAGTTCCCACGGGGTGAACACTGAAGCTTTCTTT	CASSSHGVNTEAFF
TRBV6-6	.	TRBD2	TRBJ2-3	TGTGCCAGCAATCCTGGGACTAATTCAGATACGCAGTATTTT	CASNPGTNSDTQYF
TRBV5-5	.	.	TRBJ1-4	TGTGCCAGCAGCCTTACCAGGGGTCGCTATAATGAAAAACTGTTTTTT	CASSLTRGRYNEKLFF
TRBV12-3/TRBV12-4	few	.	TRBJ1-5	TGTGCCAGCAGTTTATACTTTCGGGATCAGCCCCAGCATTTT	CASSLYFRDQPQHF
TRBV12-3/TRBV12-4	few	.	TRBJ1-2	TGTGCCAGCAGTTTCGAGGGTGTGAAGAGCTATGGCTACACCTTC	CASSFEGVKSYGYTF
TRBV20-1	.	TRBD2	TRBJ2-1	TGCAGTGCTAGAGATCCGAGCGGGGGGGCCTCAAATGAGCAGTTCTTC	CSARDPSGGASNEQFF
TRBV7-9	.	.	TRBJ1-2	TGTGCCAGCACCTACGGATACACGAACGGCGCTTATGGCTACACCTTC	CASTYGYTNGAYGYTF
TRBV6-2/TRBV6-3	.	TRBD1	TRBJ2-7	TGTGCCAGCAGAACCACAGGGGGCTACGAGCAGTACTTC	CASRTTGGYEQYF
TRBV5-1	.	TRBD2	TRBJ2-1	TGCGCCGGCAGCCTACTTCCTAGCGGGGGGACCCGCGGGAACAATGAGCAGTTCTTC	CAGSLLPSGGTRGNNEQFF
TRBV11-2	.	.	TRBJ2-7	TGTGCCAGCAGCTTAGAAACGATATCTTTGGGGAAACCCTGCTCCTACGAGCAGTACTTC	CASSLETISLGKPCSYEQYF